This entry lists 16 T cell receptor beta chains sequenced from one sample in a study of T-cell memory formation after mild COVID-19. Via MiXCR, TCRdb re-called the 5' RACE reads, giving one row per CDR3 protein. The top ten hold around a fifth of the sample, which has about 400,000 distinct CDR3 sequences, approximately 18% seen once. Sequencing was done on a sample of PBMCs or a T cell subset sorted from them (not recorded which). These receptors all come from a man aged 18 to 35 who had mild COVID-19 (a few samples of this study predate the infection). Cell type and time point are not known.

The CDR3 region has the DNA TGTGCCACCGGACAGGGCGGGAACACTGAAGCTTTCTTT. Translation: CATGQGGNTEAFF. V and J are TRBV10-3 and TRBJ1-1; 8 bases are a match to TRBD1. The V gene end was trimmed by 10 bases and the J gene end by 1 base; junction bases not matched to a gene: 5. Germline V gene lookup returns CDR1 ENHRY and CDR2 SYGVKD. The CDR3 is 13 amino acids.

This clonotype showed up just a few times. The chain carries TRBV5-4 and TRBJ2-5; 10 bases are a match to TRBD1. V trimming: 5 bases; J trimming: 1 base; junction bases outside the gene matches: 5. The CDR3 is made up of 15 amino acids. In germline, CDR1 is SGHNT, CDR2 YYREEE (reference sequence). The CDR3 DNA reads TGTGCCAGCAGTTGGGGACAGGGGACCCAAGAGACCCAGTACTTC. Amino acids: CASSWGQGTQETQYF.

The CDR3 region is CATSRGYTSVTDTQYF. CDR3 sequence (DNA): TGTGCCACCAGCAGAGGATATACTAGCGTCACAGATACGCAGTATTTT. V and J are TRBV15 and TRBJ2-3; 7 bases align to TRBD2. From germline, CDR1 is LNHNV and CDR2 YYDKDF (reference sequence). CDR3 length equals 16 residues. V dropped 1 base and J dropped 2; count of bases not matched to a gene: 6.

This clonotype was recorded a few times. One end of the junction does not line up with germline, which may come from a read error. The chain joins TRBV15 to TRBJ1-1; D not certain. In germline, CDR1 is LNHNV, CDR2 YYDKDF (reference sequence). The CDR3 sequence is 13 residues long. In DNA form, the CDR3 reads TGTGCCACCAGCAGAGATCGGAACGCTGAAGCTTTCTTT. It encodes CATSRDRNAEAFF.

The genes are TRBV6-5 and TRBJ2-7, with 7 bases matching TRBD1. Germline values: CDR1 MNHEY, CDR2 SVGAGI. Trimming cost V 5 bases and J 3 bases; bases outside gene matches: 10. The CDR3 has 15 amino acids. In DNA form, the CDR3 reads TGTGCCAGCAGTCCCGGGACAGCCACCGTCTACGAGCAGTACTTC. Residues: CASSPGTATVYEQYF.

The chain is built from TRBV5-1 and TRBJ2-5; 8 bases are a match to TRBD2. Trimming at V came to 2 bases and at J to 5 bases, leaving 8 bases not matched to a gene. The CDR3 has 15 amino acids. The germline CDR1 and CDR2 sequences are SGHRS and YFSETQ. The CDR3 DNA reads as TGCGCCAGCAGCTTAGGGACTAGGGGCGGCGAGACCCAGTACTTC. Its translation is CASSLGTRGGETQYF. Supplemented by reference TRBV5-1 and TRBJ2-5, the full variable domain reads KAGVTQTPRYLIKTRGQQVTLSCSPISGHRSVSWYQQTPGQGLQFLFEYFSETQRNKGNFPGRFSGRQFSNSRSEMNVSTLELGDSALYLCASSLGTRGGETQYFGPGTRLLVL.

V is TRBV4-1 and J is TRBJ2-3; D not resolved. Trimming removed 0 bases at V and 4 bases at J, with 14 bases between. CDR3 length: 16 amino acids. Germline V gene sequence: CDR1 MGHRA, CDR2 YSYEKL. DNA of the CDR3: TGCGCCAGCAGCCAAGAAGTAGGGTTCGACCCAGATACGCAGTATTTT. Protein: CASSQEVGFDPDTQYF.

This chain connects TRBV5-5 to TRBJ2-7; TRBD1 or TRBD2 may be the D gene (5 bases each). Looked up from germline, CDR1 is SGHKS and CDR2 is YYEKEE (reference sequence). The CDR3 is 13 residues long. The V and J ends lost 1 base and 9 bases respectively, with 14 bases between them. DNA for the CDR3: TGTGCCAGCAGCTTGTCTGATTTGGGGACGCAGTACTTC. This sequence encodes CASSLSDLGTQYF.

The chain has TRBV19 and TRBJ1-1; 7 positions agree with TRBD1. The germline V gene has CDR1 LNHDA and CDR2 SQIVND (reference sequence). The CDR3 runs 14 residues. J gave up 7 bases and V 7 bases, and 12 bases lay outside the gene matches. The CDR3 is CASTPGTVVGEAFF. CDR3 bases: TGTGCCAGTACCCCCGGGACAGTGGTAGGTGAAGCTTTCTTT.

The chain recombines TRBV12-5 with TRBJ1-2; possible D gene TRBD1, 5 bases. Trimming left V 7 bases short and J 5 bases short, with 20 bases between. This CDR3 has 15 amino acids. Germline CDR1 LGHNT, CDR2 FRNRAP. The CDR3 sequence: CASAPPLGVGYGYTF. Written as DNA, the CDR3 is TGTGCTAGTGCCCCCCCGTTAGGGGTAGGATATGGCTACACCTTC.

This clonotype was recorded at least ten times. The chain is built from TRBV7-9 and TRBJ2-3; D remains unclear. Looked up from germline, CDR1 is SEHNR and CDR2 is FQNEAQ (reference sequence). The CDR3 is made up of 11 amino acids. The V end was cut by 5 bases, the J end by 5 bases, with 5 bases between. The CDR3 is CASSLQDTQYF. The CDR3 DNA reads TGTGCCAGCAGCCTTCAAGATACGCAGTATTTT.

The V gene is TRBV27, the J gene TRBJ1-5, with 8 nucleotides matching TRBD1. This CDR3 is 15 amino acids long. Germline V gene sequence: CDR1 MNHEY, CDR2 SMNVEV (reference sequence). Trimming at V came to 6 bases and at J to 10 bases, leaving 14 bases not matched to a gene. CDR3 in DNA: TGTGCCAGCAGGATAGACAGGGGATTTATGGGACCCCAGCATTTT. Translating gives CASRIDRGFMGPQHF.

The genes are TRBV7-3 and TRBJ2-3, with a weak D call TRBD1 (6 bases). Germline lookup yields CDR1 SGHTA and CDR2 FQGTGA. Trimming took off 6 bases at V and 0 bases at J, with 10 bases between the two ends. This CDR3 contains 14 residues. CDR3 residues: CASRSGVSTDTQYF. In DNA, the CDR3 is TGTGCCAGCAGATCAGGGGTTAGCACAGATACGCAGTATTTT.

The V and J genes are TRBV4-3 and TRBJ2-7; D call uncertain. Trimming stripped 0 bases from V and 2 bases from J, with 8 bases between. The CDR3 consists of 14 residues. CDR1 and CDR2 from the germline V gene are LGHNA and YSLEER. The CDR3 loop is CASSQEAKTYEQYV. DNA for the CDR3: TGCGCCAGCAGCCAAGAAGCAAAAACCTACGAGCAGTACGTC.

The V call is TRBV7-3, the J call TRBJ1-1, with D possibly matching TRBD1 (6 bases). The CDR3 totals 14 residues. Trimming took off 5 bases at V and 1 base at J, with 11 bases between the two ends. Looked up from germline, CDR1 is SGHTA and CDR2 is FQGTGA. The CDR3 region is CASSVQGRNTEAFF. CDR3 coding DNA: TGTGCCAGCAGCGTCCAGGGGAGGAACACTGAAGCTTTCTTT.

This clonotype has more than one count but fewer than ten. The V and J genes are TRBV5-1 and TRBJ2-2; a possible D gene is TRBD1 (5 bases). Germline V gives CDR1 SGHRS, CDR2 YFSETQ. The CDR3 is made up of 14 amino acids. The V end was cut by 4 bases, the J end by 6 bases, with 13 bases between. The CDR3 loop is CASSLGHVSGELFF. CDR3 DNA sequence: TGCGCCAGCAGCCTGGGGCACGTATCCGGGGAGCTGTTTTTT.